This TCR beta chain was observed in a study of blood T cell repertoires in COVID-19. Study information: PBMCs, B-cell-depleted T cells, or T cells provided the cDNA or gDNA that made up the material.

The V gene lost 0 bases and the J gene lost 10 bases, with 10 bases spanning the gap. Germline V gene data show CDR1 as ENHRY and CDR2 as SYGVKD. There are 14 residues in the CDR3. The data were produced by immunoSEQ multiplex PCR, yet TCRdb's version contains in-frame clones alone and is incomplete. The sample has approximately 200,000 clones, around 85% seen once. The TCR comes from a human donor with active or convalescent COVID-19. The donor label of this sample is uncertain. The specimen sequenced was peripheral blood. The rearrangement joins TRBV10-3 to TRBJ1-6; D is unclear. CDR3: CAISESVRGSPLHF. CDR3 DNA sequence: TGTGCCATCAGTGAGTCGGTCAGAGGCTCACCCCTCCACTTT.